The rows below give T cell receptor beta chains drawn from one sample of a study of metastatic and nonmetastatic thyroid tumors. TCRdb re-analyzed the PCR reads using MiXCR. The repertoire has approximately 35,000 clones, 35% of them found once; the top ten carry over 20%. The material sequenced was tumor tissue. These receptors all come from a female donor with papillary thyroid cancer or a benign thyroid nodule (not recorded which). Some clones in this sample may be carry-over from other donors' samples. CDR3s include the opening cysteine and the closing phenylalanine or tryptophan. A D gene is named only where the DNA matches it firmly. The size entry is marked missing in some rows and otherwise reads once, few, many or a size class.

v_gene	d_gene	abundance	j_gene	CDR3nt	CDR3aa
TRBV20-1	TRBD2	once	TRBJ2-3	TGCAGTGCTAAAGGACTAGCGGGGACCACAGATACGCAGTATTTT	CSAKGLAGTTDTQYF
TRBV6-1	.	medium-sized	TRBJ1-1	TGTGCCACCTACGGAGGGTTGACGCTAAACACTGAAGCTTTCTTT	CATYGGLTLNTEAFF
TRBV27	TRBD2	few	TRBJ2-3	TGTGCCAGCTCAGGACTAGCGGGGGGAGGGAGCACAGATACGCAGTATTTT	CASSGLAGGGSTDTQYF
TRBV5-1	TRBD1	.	TRBJ1-2	TGCGCCAGCAGCCAAGGGACAGGGAACGGCCAATTGGGCTACACCTTC	CASSQGTGNGQLGYTF
TRBV28	.	few	TRBJ2-3	TGTGCCAGCACCACCTCCACAGATACGCAGTATTTT	CASTTSTDTQYF
TRBV10-1	TRBD1	few	TRBJ1-3	TGCGCCAGCAGTGAGGAGACAGGGGTCGCTGGAAACACCATATATTTT	CASSEETGVAGNTIYF
TRBV20-1	.	.	TRBJ2-7	TGCAGTGCTAGTTCAGAAAAAGGCGTCTCCTACGAGCAGTACTTC	CSASSEKGVSYEQYF
TRBV19	.	.	TRBJ2-1	TGTGCCAGTACCCCCATTCTAGCCCCATCCTACAATGAGCAGTTCTTC	CASTPILAPSYNEQFF
TRBV9	TRBD2	.	TRBJ2-2	TGTGCCAGCAGCGTAGCCAGCGGGAGAACGAACACCGGGGAGCTGTTTTTT	CASSVASGRTNTGELFF
TRBV25-1	.	.	TRBJ2-1	TGTGCCAGCAGTGAGTCATCTGGGGTGCATGAGCAGTTCTTC	CASSESSGVHEQFF
TRBV5-1	.	.	TRBJ2-3	TGCGCCAGCAAAGAGCGTGCTAGCACAGATACGCAGTATTTT	CASKERASTDTQYF
TRBV19	TRBD1	few	TRBJ2-3	TGTGCCAGTAGTTCGGGACAGCCAACTCCTAATACGCAGTATTTT	CASSSGQPTPNTQYF
TRBV12-3/TRBV12-4	TRBD1	few	TRBJ2-5	TGTGCCAGCAGTCTATCAGGGGGCGAGAAGACCCAGTACTTC	CASSLSGGEKTQYF